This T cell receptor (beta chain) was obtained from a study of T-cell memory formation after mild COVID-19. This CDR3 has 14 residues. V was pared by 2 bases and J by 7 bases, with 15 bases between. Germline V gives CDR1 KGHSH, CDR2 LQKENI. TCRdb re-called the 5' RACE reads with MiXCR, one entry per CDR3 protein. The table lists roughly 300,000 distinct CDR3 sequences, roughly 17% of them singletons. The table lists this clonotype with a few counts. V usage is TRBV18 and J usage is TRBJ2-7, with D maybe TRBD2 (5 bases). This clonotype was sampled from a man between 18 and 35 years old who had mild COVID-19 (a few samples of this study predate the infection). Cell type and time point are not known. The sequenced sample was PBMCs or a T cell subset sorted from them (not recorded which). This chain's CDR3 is CASSPATEAVEQYF. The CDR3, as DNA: TGTGCCAGCTCACCAGCGACGGAGGCCGTGGAGCAGTACTTC.